This TCR beta chain was identified during a study of beta chain features in type 1 diabetes. Study-wide points: People with Type 1 diabetes carried modestly yet significantly shorter TCRB CDR3s in all four CD4+ subsets. Whether TCRB rearrangement is influenced by HLA type went unresolved here. A greater similarity of naive, central memory and Treg TCRB repertoires was seen among patients than among healthy donors. For patients and controls alike, PCR might favor shorter templates to the same degree.

A remark on this clone: Antigen: not known.

The V gene end was trimmed by 4 bases and the J gene end by 5 bases; junction bases not matched to a gene: 8. The CDR3 length is 14 residues. CDR1 and CDR2 from the germline V gene are MNHEY and SMNVEV (reference sequence). Investigators reverse transcribed all isolated RNA, so they sequenced expressed TCRB transcripts. Sequenced by immunoSEQ multiplex PCR; TCRdb stores in-frame clones only, minus some. The sample yields hundreds of thousands of clones, approximately 14% seen once. The source of this sequence is a man younger than 45 with type 1 diabetes. This chain links TRBV27 with TRBJ2-7; 7 bases are a match to TRBD2. The sequencing input was naive CD4+ T cells from blood. The CDR3 protein is CASSSITSADEQYF. Written as DNA, the CDR3 is TGTGCCAGCAGTTCCATTACTAGCGCCGACGAGCAGTACTTC.